This note documents a single T cell receptor (beta chain) sequence. Per the authors' pipeline: Reference gene primer amplification yielded estimated nucleated cell counts. Sequenced by immunoSEQ multiplex PCR; TCRdb stores in-frame clones only, minus some. V and J calls and clone size come straight from that table; D and trimming were deduced from the DNA. The table lists more than 200,000 clones, roughly 89% of them singletons. Clinical history reported by participants formed the basis on which cohorts were assigned. The entry originates in a study of blood T cell repertoires in COVID-19. The overall study: Donors in the United States, Italy and Spain gave samples during acute or convalescent COVID-19. Nucleic acid was either cDNA or gDNA, and it came from T cells, B-cell-depleted T cells, or PBMCs.

The CDR3 is 15 amino acids. Germline trimming cut 0 bases from V and 7 bases from J; bases unmatched to any gene: 5. Germline CDR1 is SGHKS and CDR2 is YYEKEE (reference sequence). The J gene is TRBJ2-1, the V gene TRBV5-5; 9 bases are shared with TRBD2. The TCR originated in a woman in her 30s with acute COVID-19. The specimen sequenced was PBMCs or T cells enriched from blood (not recorded which). The CDR3 DNA is TGTGCCAGCAGCTTGGCGGGACTAGCAACGAATGAGCAGTTCTTC. Translated, it gives CASSLAGLATNEQFF. The full variable domain, in which reference TRBV5-5 and TRBJ2-1 provide the parts outside the CDR3, is DAGVTQSPTHLIKTRGQQVTLRCSPISGHKSVSWYQQVLGQGPQFIFQYYEKEERGRGNFPDRFSARQFPNYSSELNVNALLLGDSALYLCASSLAGLATNEQFFGPGTRLTVL.